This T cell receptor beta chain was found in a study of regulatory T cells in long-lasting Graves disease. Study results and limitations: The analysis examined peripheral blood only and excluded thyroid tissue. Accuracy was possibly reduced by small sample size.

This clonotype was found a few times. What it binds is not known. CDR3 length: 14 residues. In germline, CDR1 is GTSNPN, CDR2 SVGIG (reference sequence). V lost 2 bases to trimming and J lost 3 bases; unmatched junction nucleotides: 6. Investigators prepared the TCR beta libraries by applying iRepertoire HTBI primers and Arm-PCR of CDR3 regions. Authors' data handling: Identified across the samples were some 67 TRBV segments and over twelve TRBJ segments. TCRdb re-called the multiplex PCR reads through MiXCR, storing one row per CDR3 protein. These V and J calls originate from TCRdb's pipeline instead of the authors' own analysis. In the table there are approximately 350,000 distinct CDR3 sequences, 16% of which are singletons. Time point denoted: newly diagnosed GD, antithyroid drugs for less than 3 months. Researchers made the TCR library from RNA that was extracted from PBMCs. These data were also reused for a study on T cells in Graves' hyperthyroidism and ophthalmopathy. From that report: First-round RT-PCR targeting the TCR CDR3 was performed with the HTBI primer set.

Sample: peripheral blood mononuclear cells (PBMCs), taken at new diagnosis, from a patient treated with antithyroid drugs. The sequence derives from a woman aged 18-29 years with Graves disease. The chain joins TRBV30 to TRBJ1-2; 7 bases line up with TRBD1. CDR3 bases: TGTGCCTGGAGTTATGAGGACAGGTACTATGGCTACACCTTC. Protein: CAWSYEDRYYGYTF.